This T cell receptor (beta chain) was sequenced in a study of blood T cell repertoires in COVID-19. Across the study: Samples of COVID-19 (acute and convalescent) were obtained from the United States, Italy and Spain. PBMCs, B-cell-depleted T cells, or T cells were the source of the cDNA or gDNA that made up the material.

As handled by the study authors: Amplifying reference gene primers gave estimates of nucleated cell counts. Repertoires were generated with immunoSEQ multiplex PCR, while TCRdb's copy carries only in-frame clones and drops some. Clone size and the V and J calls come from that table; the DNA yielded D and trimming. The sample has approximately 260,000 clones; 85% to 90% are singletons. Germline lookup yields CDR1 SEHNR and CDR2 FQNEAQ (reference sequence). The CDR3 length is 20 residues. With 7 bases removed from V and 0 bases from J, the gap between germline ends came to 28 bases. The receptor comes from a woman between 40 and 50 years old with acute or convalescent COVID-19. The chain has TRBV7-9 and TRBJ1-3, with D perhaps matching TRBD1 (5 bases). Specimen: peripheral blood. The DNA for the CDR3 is TGTGCCAGCACCCCTGCTGGGGCCGGGTCTTCTAAATCCTCTGGAAACACCATATATTTT. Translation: CASTPAGAGSSKSSGNTIYF.